Each of the 27 T cell receptor beta chains below was sequenced from the same sample in a study of blood T cells in healthy people across ages. Primed by a sample-barcoded 5' primer and a J-beta primer mix, a second PCR proceeded for about 7 to 12 cycles. TCRdb re-analysed the 5' RACE reads in MiXCR, keeping a single row per CDR3 protein. The repertoire holds about 1.4 million distinct CDR3 sequences, with 55% to 75% as singletons. Sequencing input: blood. The source is a man aged 18-30 years in good health.

V gene TRBV7-2 combines with J gene TRBJ2-7, with 8 positions matching TRBD1. Losses at the gene ends were 0 bases for V and 0 bases for J; bases not matched to a gene: 7. The V gene's germline CDR1 is SGHTA and CDR2 FQGNSA. This CDR3 has 17 amino acids. The CDR3 region has the DNA TGTGCCAGCAGCTTAGCGGAGGACAGGGCCACCTCCTACGAGCAGTACTTC. This sequence encodes CASSLAEDRATSYEQYF.

The chain joins TRBV7-2 to TRBJ1-1; D not certain. CDR1 and CDR2 (germline): SGHTA, FQGNSA. V was trimmed by 1 base and J by 8 bases, leaving 11 bases between them. CDR3 length equals 13 residues. Here the CDR3 DNA reads TGTGCCAGCAGCTTAGGCCCGGCAGGCGAAGCTTTCTTT. This codes for CASSLGPAGEAFF.

V usage is TRBV25-1 and J usage is TRBJ1-6, with 9 bases lining up with TRBD1. The CDR3 loop spans 17 amino acids. V was clipped by 4 bases and J by 1 base; unmatched bases: 5. The germline CDR1 and CDR2 sequences are MGHDK and SYGVNS. CDR3 amino acids: CASSGNRGLSYNSPLHF. In nucleotides, the CDR3 is TGTGCCAGCAGTGGGAACAGGGGGCTTTCCTATAATTCACCCCTCCACTTT.

The CDR3 spells CASMGGPTNEKLFF. The CDR3 DNA reads TGTGCCAGCATGGGGGGTCCAACTAATGAAAAACTGTTTTTT. The chain uses TRBV6-5 and TRBJ1-4; perhaps TRBD1 as D (5 bases). Germline values: CDR1 MNHEY, CDR2 SVGAGI. Trimming stripped 7 bases from V and 0 bases from J, with 9 bases between. This CDR3 contains 14 residues.

The chain links TRBV20-1 to TRBJ2-7; TRBD2 agrees at 8 bases. J lost 3 bases, V lost 0 bases, and 7 bases had no gene match. Germline lookup yields CDR1 DFQATT and CDR2 SNEGSKA (reference sequence). CDR3 length: 15 amino acids. The DNA of the CDR3 is TGCAGTGCTAGAGAGGTGCGGGGGGACTTCTACGAGCAGTACTTC. Amino acids: CSAREVRGDFYEQYF.

This sequence joins TRBV5-6 and TRBJ1-5, with 10 positions matching TRBD1. In germline, CDR1 is SGHDT, CDR2 YYEEEE. This CDR3 comprises 17 residues. V was pared by 3 bases and J by 7 bases, with 13 bases of the junction left unmatched. The chain's CDR3 is CASSSLSDRGREQPQHF. Written as DNA, the CDR3 is TGTGCCAGCAGCTCCTTATCAGACAGGGGGCGTGAGCAGCCCCAGCATTTT.

This clonotype was counted between two and nine times. The J gene is TRBJ2-3, the V gene TRBV6-5; 7 nucleotides agree with TRBD2. The V gene's germline CDR1 is MNHEY and CDR2 SVGAGI. This CDR3 comprises 14 residues. J gave up 2 bases and V 6 bases, and 5 bases lay outside the gene matches. The CDR3 is CASRKGTITDTQYF. The CDR3 DNA follows: TGTGCCAGCAGAAAAGGGACTATCACAGATACGCAGTATTTT.

In its sample, this clonotype was seen once. The chain has TRBV5-1 and TRBJ2-7, with D unresolved. V dropped 0 bases and J dropped 6 bases, with 13 bases sitting between them. Germline CDR1 reads SGHRS; CDR2 reads YFSETQ. The CDR3 contains 14 residues. CDR3 sequence (DNA): TGCGCCAGCAGCTTGGCGTTAGAACGCGGCGAGCAGTACTTC. This sequence encodes CASSLALERGEQYF.

In DNA, the CDR3 is TGTGCCACCAGCAGAGATCTTGACACCGGAGATACGCAGTATTTT. It is translated as CATSRDLDTGDTQYF. The chain carries TRBV15 and TRBJ2-3; no firm D call. V lost 0 bases and J 5 bases, leaving 12 bases between the germline ends. Germline assignment: CDR1 LNHNV and CDR2 YYDKDF (reference sequence). The length of the CDR3 is 15 residues.

This chain links TRBV20-1 with TRBJ2-7; 9 bases line up with TRBD1. CDR3 length equals 16 residues. Germline V gene data show CDR1 as DFQATT and CDR2 as SNEGSKA (reference sequence). J gave up 3 bases and V 7 bases, and 16 bases lay outside the gene matches. The CDR3: CSVGRDRVQQDYEQYF. For the CDR3, the DNA is TGCAGTGTTGGTAGGGACAGGGTGCAGCAGGACTACGAGCAGTACTTC.

This clonotype was recorded a few times. The chain links TRBV5-1 to TRBJ1-2, with 11 positions matching TRBD1. This CDR3 comprises 14 residues. V was pared by 1 base and J by 8 bases, with 4 bases of the junction left unmatched. CDR1 SGHRS and CDR2 YFSETQ come from the germline V gene. The chain's CDR3 is CASSLPGQGGGYTF. CDR3 in DNA: TGCGCCAGCAGCTTGCCGGGACAGGGGGGCGGCTACACCTTC.

The V and J genes are TRBV7-2 and TRBJ1-2; D may be TRBD1 (6 bases). CDR1 is SGHTA and CDR2 is FQGNSA in the germline V gene. The germline V and J ends were trimmed by 1 base and 8 bases, with 14 bases remaining between them. This CDR3 is built from 14 residues. CDR3 nucleotides: TGTGCCAGCAGCTTAGACTACCAGGGGCAAGGCTACACCTTC. Translation gives CASSLDYQGQGYTF.

The chain joins TRBV14 to TRBJ2-7; perhaps TRBD2 as D (5 bases). The CDR3 spans 14 residues. The germline V gene has CDR1 SGHDN and CDR2 FVKESK. Trimming stripped 2 bases from V and 2 bases from J, with 10 bases between. In nucleotides, the CDR3 is TGTGCCAGCAGCCAACCCGGGGTGACCTACGAGCAGTACTTC. Its protein product is CASSQPGVTYEQYF.

The J gene is TRBJ2-2, the V gene TRBV15; 9 positions match TRBD1. Germline V gives CDR1 LNHNV, CDR2 YYDKDF (reference sequence). The CDR3 is 15 residues long. The J segment lost 8 bases and the V segment lost 5 bases, leaving 9 bases of the junction unmatched. The CDR3 bases are TGTGCCACCAGCGCTCCGGGACAGGGTGCGGGGGAGCTGTTTTTT. This codes for CATSAPGQGAGELFF.

This clonotype appeared many times. The chain links TRBV5-1 to TRBJ2-1; D gene ambiguous. The CDR3 has 13 amino acids. Trimming pared 1 base from V and 5 bases from J, leaving 7 bases between. Germline CDR1 is SGHRS and CDR2 is YFSETQ. DNA of the CDR3: TGCGCCAGCAGCTTGACACGGAACAATGAGCAGTTCTTC. Its protein is CASSLTRNNEQFF.

This clonotype showed up just a few times. The V and J genes are TRBV3-1 and TRBJ1-2; unclear D gene. Germline V lookup: CDR1 LGHDT, CDR2 YNNKEL (reference sequence). CDR3 length equals 13 residues. Deletions cut 4 bases from V and 5 bases from J, with 11 bases between. This CDR3 is CASSPLLGYGYTF. For the CDR3, the DNA is TGTGCCAGCAGCCCCTTACTGGGTTATGGCTACACCTTC. Together with reference TRBV3-1 and TRBJ1-2, the CDR3 gives the full variable domain: DTAVSQTPKYLVTQMGNDKSIKCEQNLGHDTMYWYKQDSKKFLKIMFSYNNKELIINETVPNRFSPKSPDKAHLNLHINSLELGDSAVYFCASSPLLGYGYTFGSGTRLTVV.

The V call is TRBV11-2, the J call TRBJ1-6, with TRBD1 matching over 12 bases. This CDR3 spans 19 amino acids. The V gene's germline CDR1 is SGHAT and CDR2 FQNNGV. J lost 10 bases, V lost 4 bases, and 17 bases had no gene match. The CDR3 DNA follows: TGTGCCAGCAGCTCCCCCCCCGGGACAGGGGGCGAAGACTCCTCACCCCTCCACTTT. Encoded protein: CASSSPPGTGGEDSSPLHF.

This clonotype has a single count. The chain joins TRBV23-1 to TRBJ2-7; TRBD1 agrees at 7 bases. TRBV23-1 is known as an ORF, though its function is uncertain. Trimming removed 7 bases from V and 4 bases from J; junction bases left unmatched: 13. CDR3 length: 15 residues. The chain's CDR3 is CASNGRQTGIYEQYF. The CDR3 DNA reads as TGCGCCAGCAATGGAAGACAGACAGGGATTTACGAGCAGTACTTC.

This chain joins TRBV7-8 and TRBJ2-1; D call uncertain. This CDR3 is 15 amino acids long. Looked up from germline, CDR1 is SGHVS and CDR2 is FQNEAQ. The V end lost 7 bases, the J end lost 5 bases, and 18 bases lay between the germline ends. The CDR3 is CASTLGWQVNNEQFF. The CDR3 bases are TGTGCCAGCACCCTAGGGTGGCAGGTCAACAATGAGCAGTTCTTC.

This rearrangement joins TRBV20-1 to TRBJ2-7; 11 positions agree with TRBD1. Per the germline V gene, CDR1 is DFQATT and CDR2 is SNEGSKA (reference sequence). V shed 6 bases and J 4 bases; nucleotides not matched to a gene: 8. This CDR3 comprises 14 residues. CDR3 nucleotide sequence: TGCAGTGCGGCCCGGGACAGGGGGTTGTACGAGCAGTACTTC. Translated: CSAARDRGLYEQYF.

The rearrangement joins TRBV5-5 to TRBJ1-6; possible D gene TRBD1, 5 bases. Germline loops: CDR1 SGHKS, CDR2 YYEKEE (reference sequence). V dropped 2 bases and J dropped 8 bases, with 14 bases sitting between them. This CDR3 is 15 amino acids long. CDR3 protein: CASSLTGVLHSPLHF. DNA for the CDR3: TGTGCCAGCAGCTTAACGGGGGTCCTCCATTCACCCCTCCACTTT. Filled out from reference TRBV5-5 and TRBJ1-6, the complete variable domain reads DAGVTQSPTHLIKTRGQQVTLRCSPISGHKSVSWYQQVLGQGPQFIFQYYEKEERGRGNFPDRFSARQFPNYSSELNVNALLLGDSALYLCASSLTGVLHSPLHFGNGTRLTVT.

The chain carries TRBV5-1 and TRBJ2-1; TRBD2 agrees at 11 bases. The CDR3 covers 15 residues. J gave up 8 bases and V 0 bases, and 4 bases lay outside the gene matches. Germline CDR1 reads SGHRS; CDR2 reads YFSETQ. CDR3 bases: TGCGCCAGCAGCTTGGTTAGCGGGAGGGCCCATGAGCAGTTCTTC. This encodes CASSLVSGRAHEQFF.

The rearrangement joins TRBV9 to TRBJ1-2, with TRBD1 identical over 8 bases. V shed 7 bases and J 7 bases; nucleotides not matched to a gene: 9. The CDR3 contains 13 residues. Per germline, CDR1 SGDLS and CDR2 YYNGEE. The CDR3 spells CASVDRGRLGYTF. The CDR3, as DNA: TGTGCCAGCGTCGACAGGGGTCGACTTGGCTACACCTTC.

This clonotype was counted only a few times. The J gene is TRBJ1-5, the V gene TRBV6-1; perhaps TRBD1 as D (5 bases). Germline V lookup: CDR1 MNHNS, CDR2 SASEGT. The CDR3 runs to 15 residues. The V end was cut by 4 bases, the J end by 3 bases, with 13 bases between. The CDR3 region has the DNA TGTGCCAGCAGTGTTTGGCCAGGGTACAATCAGCCCCAGCATTTT. Protein: CASSVWPGYNQPQHF.

The chain carries TRBV12-5 and TRBJ1-6; possibly TRBD1 for D (5 bases). Germline CDR1 is LGHNT and CDR2 is FRNRAP. Trimming left V 4 bases short and J 9 bases short, with 19 bases between. This CDR3 is 16 amino acids long. CDR3 in DNA: TGTGCTAGTGGTTGGACCCCCCGGGACGGTCCTTCACCCCTCCACTTT. Its translation is CASGWTPRDGPSPLHF.

The rearrangement links TRBV28 to TRBJ1-2; 9 bases match TRBD1. The length of the CDR3 is 14 residues. Germline V gene data show CDR1 as MDHEN and CDR2 as SYDVKM. Trimming took 7 bases from V and 1 from J; bases not matched to a gene: 4. The CDR3 DNA reads as TGTGCCAGCACGGACAGGGGAATTAACTATGGCTACACCTTC. Amino acids: CASTDRGINYGYTF.

The chain links TRBV12-3 or TRBV12-4 to TRBJ1-2, with D tentatively TRBD1 (5 bases). Between the trimmed V and J ends, which lost 8 bases and 7 bases, there was a span of 17 bases. The CDR3 is made up of 13 amino acids. The CDR3 DNA follows: TGTGCCAGCTCCCGGGGCTGGGGAGGTGGCTACACCTTC. Its translation is CASSRGWGGGYTF.